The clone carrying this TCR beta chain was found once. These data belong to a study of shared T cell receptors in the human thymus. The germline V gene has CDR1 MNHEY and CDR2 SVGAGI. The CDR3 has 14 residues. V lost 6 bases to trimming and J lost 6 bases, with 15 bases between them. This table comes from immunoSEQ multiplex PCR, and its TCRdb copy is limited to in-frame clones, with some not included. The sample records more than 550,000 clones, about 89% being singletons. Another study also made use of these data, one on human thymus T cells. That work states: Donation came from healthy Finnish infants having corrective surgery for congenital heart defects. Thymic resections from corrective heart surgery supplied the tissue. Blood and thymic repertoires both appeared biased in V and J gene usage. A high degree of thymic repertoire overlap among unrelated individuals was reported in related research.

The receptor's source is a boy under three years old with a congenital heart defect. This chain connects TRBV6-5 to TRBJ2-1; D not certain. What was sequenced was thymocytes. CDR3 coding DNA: TGTGCCAGCAGAGATAATACGAGAGGCAATGAGCAGTTCTTC. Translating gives CASRDNTRGNEQFF.